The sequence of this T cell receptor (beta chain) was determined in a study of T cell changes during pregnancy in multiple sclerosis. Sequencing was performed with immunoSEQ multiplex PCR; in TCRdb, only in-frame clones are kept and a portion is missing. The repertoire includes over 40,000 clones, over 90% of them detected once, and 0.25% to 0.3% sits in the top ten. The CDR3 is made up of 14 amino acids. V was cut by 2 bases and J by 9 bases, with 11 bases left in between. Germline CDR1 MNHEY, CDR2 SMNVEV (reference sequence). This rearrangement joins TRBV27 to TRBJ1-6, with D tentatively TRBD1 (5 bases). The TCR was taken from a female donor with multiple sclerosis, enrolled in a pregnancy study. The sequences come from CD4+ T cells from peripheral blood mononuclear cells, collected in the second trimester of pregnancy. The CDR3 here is CASSLGAVGSPLHF. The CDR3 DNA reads TGTGCCAGCAGTTTAGGGGCTGTGGGTTCACCCCTCCACTTT.